The clone carrying this TCR beta chain appeared once. The sample is drawn from a study of blood T cell repertoires in COVID-19. Germline CDR1 MRHNA, CDR2 SNTAGT. Trimming removed 0 bases at V and 4 bases at J, with 19 bases between. The CDR3 spans 19 residues. As originally analysed: Using reference gene primer amplification, nucleated cell counts were estimated. This table comes from immunoSEQ multiplex PCR, and its TCRdb copy is limited to in-frame clones, with some not included. Clone size and V and J calls were adopted from that table, with D and trimming inferred from the DNA. The profile shows 150,000 to 180,000 clones, about 85% of them singletons.

The clonotype was recovered from a man aged 55 to 70 with COVID-19, enrolled during active disease. This rearrangement joins TRBV6-4 to TRBJ2-6; D not certain. Sequenced sample: peripheral blood. CDR3 loop: CASSDSLTPGSPGANVLTF. The CDR3 DNA is TGTGCCAGCAGTGACTCTCTGACACCCGGCTCTCCCGGGGCCAACGTCCTGACTTTC.